Shown below are 20 T cell receptor beta chains from a single sample sequenced in a study of CD8 T cells in ankylosing spondylitis. General observations from the study: Seemingly distinctive of ankylosing spondylitis blood was a TCR beta motif formed by eight highly homologous variants.

No antigens are known for them. Each CDR3 protein gets one entry after TCRdb re-called the 5' RACE reads with MiXCR. This table holds around 430,000 distinct CDR3 sequences, over 15% found once. Sequencing input: blood, either unsorted or a sorted T cell fraction (not recorded which). The receptors originated from a male donor with ankylosing spondylitis.

This clonotype appeared a few times. The chain links TRBV18 to TRBJ2-2; perhaps TRBD2 as D (5 bases). Germline lookup yields CDR1 KGHSH and CDR2 LQKENI. V was shortened by 5 bases and J by 1 base, with 17 bases between the two germline ends. The CDR3 covers 17 residues. For the CDR3, the DNA is TGTGCCAGCTCATCCCAGACCCCCAGCGGGAACACCGGGGAGCTGTTTTTT. It is translated as CASSSQTPSGNTGELFF.

This clonotype was seen repeatedly, ten times or more. The chain joins TRBV7-3 to TRBJ2-1, with 8 bases lining up with TRBD2. This CDR3 is 15 amino acids long. V trimming: 5 bases; J trimming: 4 bases; junction bases outside the gene matches: 7. The germline CDR1 and CDR2 sequences are SGHTA and FQGTGA. CDR3 in DNA: TGTGCCAGCAGCCCCGGGACTAGTAATTACAATGAGCAGTTCTTC. It is translated as CASSPGTSNYNEQFF.

J is TRBJ2-7 and V is TRBV25-1; D call uncertain. V was shortened by 0 bases and J by 3 bases, with 3 bases between the two germline ends. The CDR3 spans 12 residues. Germline CDR1 reads MGHDK; CDR2 reads SYGVNS. The CDR3 loop is CASSEYDYEQYF. The DNA of the CDR3 is TGTGCCAGCAGTGAATATGACTACGAGCAGTACTTC.

This clonotype has just a few counts. The J gene is TRBJ1-5, the V gene TRBV6-2 or TRBV6-3; 7 nucleotides align to TRBD1. The CDR3 covers 20 residues. Germline CDR1 and CDR2: MNHEY and SVGEGT. Trimming took 2 bases from V and 0 from J; bases not matched to a gene: 16. The CDR3 region has the DNA TGTGCCAGCAGTTACGACTCCGACAGGGTTAAAGTGGATAGCAATCAGCCCCAGCATTTT. Translation gives CASSYDSDRVKVDSNQPQHF.

This chain connects TRBV7-2 to TRBJ2-1; D not certain. Trimming cost V 2 bases and J 10 bases, with 6 bases left between them. Germline-derived CDR1 and CDR2 are SGHTA and FQGNSA. The CDR3 spans 11 residues. CDR3 coding DNA: TGTGCCAGCAGCTTAAGTTGGGAGCAGTTCTTC. It yields the protein CASSLSWEQFF.

This clonotype turned up a few times. The gene calls are TRBV7-2 and TRBJ2-7; 10 bases fit TRBD2. Germline assignment: CDR1 SGHTA and CDR2 FQGNSA. V lost 2 bases and J lost 5; bases outside the gene matches: 3. The CDR3 is 14 residues long. The CDR3 loop reads CASSLWLAGDEQYF. The CDR3 DNA follows: TGTGCCAGCAGCTTATGGCTAGCGGGGGACGAGCAGTACTTC. The variable domain in full, completed from reference TRBV7-2 and TRBJ2-7, reads GAGVSQSPSNKVTEKGKDVELRCDPISGHTALYWYRQSLGQGLEFLIYFQGNSAPDKSGLPSDRFSAERTGGSVSTLTIQRTQQEDSAVYLCASSLWLAGDEQYFGPGTRLTVT.

This clonotype was found a few times. The genes are TRBV6-1 and TRBJ1-5, with 7 bases that match TRBD1. The germline V gene encodes CDR1 MNHNS and CDR2 SASEGT. J lost 2 bases, V lost 6 bases, and 4 bases had no gene match. The CDR3 runs 14 residues. This CDR3 reads CASRDRDGNQPQHF. In DNA form, the CDR3 reads TGTGCCAGCAGAGACAGGGACGGCAATCAGCCCCAGCATTTT.

This clonotype was detected only a few times. The gene calls are TRBV7-2 and TRBJ2-6, with unresolved D. The CDR3 runs to 15 residues. Looked up from germline, CDR1 is SGHTA and CDR2 is FQGNSA. V lost 5 bases to trimming and J lost 0 bases, with 8 bases between them. The CDR3 spells CASSRENSGANVLTF. The CDR3, as DNA: TGTGCCAGCAGCAGGGAAAACTCTGGGGCCAACGTCCTGACTTTC.

This clonotype was seen more than once but under ten times. This sequence joins TRBV9 and TRBJ2-7, with D possibly TRBD2 on 6 matching bases. The V end lost 0 bases, the J end lost 1 base, and 11 bases lay between the germline ends. This CDR3 region has 15 residues. Germline CDR1 and CDR2: SGDLS and YYNGEE. The CDR3 reads CASSVGAGKSYEQYF. The DNA of the CDR3 is TGTGCCAGCAGCGTAGGGGCGGGGAAGTCCTACGAGCAGTACTTC.

The chain employs TRBV24-1 and TRBJ2-3; D may be TRBD2 (7 bases). The CDR3 sequence is 13 residues long. V was trimmed by 11 bases and J by 2 bases, leaving 13 bases between them. Germline V gene data show CDR1 as KGHDR and CDR2 as SFDVKD. CDR3 residues: CAIEGGSTDTQYF. CDR3 bases: TGTGCCATAGAGGGGGGGTCCACAGATACGCAGTATTTT.

This clonotype was observed a single time. V and J are TRBV7-2 and TRBJ2-7; TRBD2 matches at 7 bases. The CDR3 is 16 amino acids. Germline assignment: CDR1 SGHTA and CDR2 FQGNSA. With V trimmed by 5 bases and J by 7 bases, 17 bases remained unmatched. Here the CDR3 reads CASSPPWGGGPGEQYF. The CDR3 DNA sequence: TGTGCCAGCAGCCCCCCTTGGGGGGGAGGGCCAGGTGAGCAGTACTTC.

The chain has TRBV5-1 and TRBJ1-2; maybe TRBD1 (5 bases). From germline, CDR1 is SGHRS and CDR2 YFSETQ. The CDR3 contains 15 residues. The V end was cut by 3 bases, the J end by 4 bases, with 16 bases between. CDR3 in amino acids: CASSSEAGRSYGYTF. The CDR3, as DNA: TGCGCCAGCAGCTCAGAAGCGGGACGGAGCTATGGCTACACCTTC.

This clonotype has a handful of counts. V is TRBV20-1 and J is TRBJ2-1, with 9 bases that match TRBD2. The CDR3 runs to 15 residues. Germline CDR1 reads DFQATT; CDR2 reads SNEGSKA (reference sequence). Trimming cost V 5 bases and J 7 bases; bases outside gene matches: 12. The CDR3 reads CSASLGAGGQNEQFF. CDR3 nucleotides: TGCAGTGCTTCTCTCGGGGCGGGGGGGCAAAATGAGCAGTTCTTC.

The rearrangement links TRBV12-3 or TRBV12-4 to TRBJ1-1; 7 bases are a match to TRBD1. V gave up 5 bases and J gave up 0 bases; unmatched junction bases: 9. The CDR3 is made up of 16 amino acids. CDR3 sequence reads: CASSLGTVKMNTEAFF. CDR3 in DNA: TGTGCCAGCAGTCTAGGGACAGTAAAAATGAACACTGAAGCTTTCTTT.

This clonotype was observed once. The chain recombines TRBV3-1 with TRBJ2-3; D is ambiguous. CDR1 LGHDT and CDR2 YNNKEL come from the germline V gene (reference sequence). The length of the CDR3 is 17 residues. Trimming took 1 base from V and 0 from J, leaving 14 bases between them. The CDR3 DNA reads TGTGCCAGCAGCCAAGTCCTAGATTATTCTAGCACAGATACGCAGTATTTT. This sequence encodes CASSQVLDYSSTDTQYF.

The chain couples TRBV7-3 to TRBJ2-5, with 8 bases that match TRBD2. Germline trimming cut 5 bases from V and 3 bases from J; bases unmatched to any gene: 5. This CDR3 has 14 residues. Germline CDR1 reads SGHTA; CDR2 reads FQGTGA. Here the CDR3 reads CASSPGGAKETQYF. The CDR3, as DNA: TGTGCCAGCAGCCCGGGAGGGGCCAAAGAGACCCAGTACTTC.

The rearrangement links TRBV12-3 or TRBV12-4 to TRBJ1-5, with 8 bases identical to TRBD1. The CDR3 has 15 residues. With V trimmed by 3 bases and J by 6 bases, 7 bases remained unmatched. The CDR3 here is CASSFGQGAAQPQHF. CDR3 sequence (DNA): TGTGCCAGCAGTTTTGGTCAGGGGGCTGCTCAGCCCCAGCATTTT.

The V call is TRBV9, the J call TRBJ2-5; the match to TRBD2 covers 11 bases. Germline V CDR1 and CDR2: SGDLS, YYNGEE. The CDR3 runs to 17 residues. The V segment lost 4 bases and the J segment 1 base; nucleotides outside the gene matches: 9. CDR3 nucleotides: TGTGCCAGCAGCCGCCTGAAGACTAGCGGGATCCAAGAGACCCAGTACTTC. It codes for CASSRLKTSGIQETQYF.

This clonotype was seen more than once but under ten times. The gene calls are TRBV20-1 and TRBJ1-2; D might be TRBD1 (5 bases). The CDR3 runs 12 residues. The germline V gene encodes CDR1 DFQATT and CDR2 SNEGSKA (reference sequence). V was pared by 5 bases and J by 4 bases, with 11 bases between. The CDR3 is CSAEDGGYGYTF. CDR3 in DNA: TGCAGTGCTGAAGACGGGGGCTATGGCTACACCTTC.

The chain combines TRBV4-1 with TRBJ2-3, with 8 bases that match TRBD1. J lost 2 bases, V lost 0 bases, and 4 bases had no gene match. Germline V gene sequence: CDR1 MGHRA, CDR2 YSYEKL. The length of the CDR3 is 16 residues. CDR3 loop: CASSQEAGGFTDTQYF. The CDR3 DNA follows: TGCGCCAGCAGCCAAGAGGCAGGGGGCTTCACAGATACGCAGTATTTT.